The source of this T cell receptor (beta chain) is a study of cytomegalovirus exposure and HLA in healthy donors. About this clone: The antigen remains undetermined.

Study-wide results and caveats: Three CMV-associated chains proved CMV antigen-specific in vitro.

Sequenced by immunoSEQ multiplex PCR; TCRdb stores in-frame clones only, minus some. This sample has 150,000 to 200,000 clones, with roughly three quarters found just once. CDR1 is MGHDK, CDR2 SYGVNS, per germline. With 8 bases clipped from V and 7 bases from J, the junction kept 14 bases outside the gene matches. The length of the CDR3 is 16 residues. The rearrangement uses TRBV25-1 and TRBJ2-2; 9 bases map to TRBD2. The TCR comes from a woman aged 30 to 39 in good health and CMV-seronegative. Sample: PBMCs. CDR3 sequence (DNA): TGTGCCAGCCGCCTATGGGCGGGGGGGCGGGACGGGGAGCTGTTTTTT. Amino acid sequence: CASRLWAGGRDGELFF.